These T cell receptor beta chains were read from a single sample in a study of blood T cell repertoires in COVID-19. TCRdb keeps only in-frame clones here, not all; method: immunoSEQ multiplex PCR. The sample has 22,000 or so clones, roughly 91% seen once. Material for sequencing was peripheral blood. Every receptor here comes from a woman aged 60 to 75 with active COVID-19. The CDR3 runs from the conserved cysteine through the conserved F or W. D genes are given only for firm matches. Clone size is given for some rows only: seen once, a few or many times, or a class if the clone is expanded.

v_gene	j_gene	d_gene	abundance	CDR3nt	CDR3aa
TRBV6-2/TRBV6-3	TRBJ1-3	TRBD1	.	TGTGCCAGCAGTATGGGACAGAGCTCTGGAAACACCATATATTTT	CASSMGQSSGNTIYF
TRBV11-2	TRBJ2-1	.	.	TGTGCCAGCAGCTTAACAGCTTCCTACAATGAGCAGTTCTTC	CASSLTASYNEQFF
TRBV19	TRBJ1-1	TRBD1	.	TGTGCCAGTAGGGGACAGGGGGCGAACACTGAAGCTTTCTTT	CASRGQGANTEAFF
TRBV5-1	TRBJ1-1	TRBD1	.	TGCGCCAGCAGCTTCGGGACAGGGGGAACTGAAGCTTTCTTT	CASSFGTGGTEAFF
TRBV5-8	TRBJ2-1	TRBD1	.	TGTGCCAGCAGCTCCGGGACAGGGCTATACAATGAGCAGTTCTTC	CASSSGTGLYNEQFF
TRBV10-3	TRBJ2-1	TRBD1	.	TGTGCCATCAGTGCCAGCCAGGGGGCCGATGAGCAGTTCTTC	CAISASQGADEQFF
TRBV2	TRBJ1-1	.	.	TGTGCCAGCAAAAAAGACAGTTCCTCCGGGAACACTGAAGCTTTCTTT	CASKKDSSSGNTEAFF
TRBV6-1	TRBJ2-1	TRBD1	once	TGTGCCAGCAGTGTCTCGACAGGGCAATCCTACAATGAGCAGTTCTTC	CASSVSTGQSYNEQFF
TRBV6-1	TRBJ2-2	.	.	TGTGCCAGCAGTGAACCTACGGGAGCTGGCGCCGGGGAGCTGTTTTTT	CASSEPTGAGAGELFF
TRBV3-1/TRBV3-2	TRBJ1-1	.	.	TGTGCCAGCAGCCAACCCGGGGGGTCGGACACTGAAGCTTTCTTT	CASSQPGGSDTEAFF
TRBV5-6	TRBJ1-2	.	once	TGTGCCAGCCTCAACAGGGTGGGCTATGGCTACACCTTC	CASLNRVGYGYTF
TRBV10-2	TRBJ1-6	.	.	TGCGCCAGCAGTGAGTATAGCCAACCCCTCCACTTT	CASSEYSQPLHF
TRBV11-2	TRBJ2-7	TRBD1	few	TGTGCCAGCAGCCTAGCCCCAGGGGGCATCGGCGAGCAGTACTTC	CASSLAPGGIGEQYF
TRBV5-6	TRBJ2-1	.	.	TGTGCCAGCAGCTCAAGAGCGGGTTCTGAATACAATGAGCAGTTCTTC	CASSSRAGSEYNEQFF
TRBV7-2	TRBJ1-1	.	.	TGTGCCAGCAGCTTAGACCGACAGGCCCACTCGGAAGCTTTCTTT	CASSLDRQAHSEAFF
TRBV5-4	TRBJ2-3	TRBD2	.	TGTGCCAGCAGCACCCCGGGACTAGCAGTCCCAGATACGCAGTATTTT	CASSTPGLAVPDTQYF
TRBV5-5	TRBJ2-5	.	.	TGTGCCAGCAGCTTGGATCCAGCGGGTAGAGAGACCCAGTACTTC	CASSLDPAGRETQYF
TRBV11-2	TRBJ1-1	.	.	TGTGCCAGCAGCTTAGGAGAAGGGGCTGAAGCTTTCTTT	CASSLGEGAEAFF
TRBV4-1	TRBJ2-7	TRBD2	.	TGCGCCAGCAGCCAAGGCCCAGCGGGGGAAATCTACGAGCAGTACTTC	CASSQGPAGEIYEQYF
TRBV5-1	TRBJ2-3	TRBD2	.	TGCGCCAGCAGCTTGAAAGGGGAGGGATTCGGTACGCAGTATTTT	CASSLKGEGFGTQYF
TRBV25-1	TRBJ1-1	.	.	TGTGCCAGCAGTGCACCCGGGGGAGGGTTTGAGGTTTTCTTT	CASSAPGGGFEVFF
TRBV5-1	TRBJ1-1	.	.	TGCGCCAGCAGCTTGGCGGGAGGTTACACTGAAGCTTTCTTT	CASSLAGGYTEAFF
TRBV10-3	TRBJ2-7	.	.	TGTGCCATCAGTGCCGACAGGAGTGAGCAGTACTTC	CAISADRSEQYF
TRBV15	TRBJ2-2	.	.	TGTGCCACCAGCAGAGATCAGGTTTCCGGGGAGCTGTTTTTT	CATSRDQVSGELFF
TRBV15	TRBJ2-5	TRBD1	.	TGTGCCACCAGCAGACAGGGGGCTCAGGAGACCCAGTACTTC	CATSRQGAQETQYF
TRBV2	TRBJ1-6	.	.	TGTGCCAGCAGCGCCGGAGATCCCAATTCACCCCTCCACTTT	CASSAGDPNSPLHF
TRBV5-1	TRBJ2-5	TRBD2	.	TGCGCCAGCAGGGCGGGACTAGCGGTACAAGAGACCCAGTACTTC	CASRAGLAVQETQYF
TRBV5-1	TRBJ1-1	.	.	TGCGCCAGCAGCTCGACGGACAGCCTTCTAATGGGCACTGAAGCTTTCTTT	CASSSTDSLLMGTEAFF
TRBV29-1	TRBJ1-4	TRBD1	once	TGCAGCGTTAAACAGGGGGCAGGTGAAAAACTGTTTTTT	CSVKQGAGEKLFF
TRBV6-5	TRBJ2-7	.	.	TGTGCCAGCGACAGCTCCTCCTACGAGCAGTACTTC	CASDSSSYEQYF
TRBV19	TRBJ1-5	TRBD1	.	TGTGCCAGTAGTACCATACAGGGGCGAGACCAGCCCCAGCATTTT	CASSTIQGRDQPQHF
TRBV5-1	TRBJ1-1	.	.	TGCGCCAGCAGCTTGGTGGAGGCGAACACTGAAGCTTTCTTT	CASSLVEANTEAFF
TRBV2	TRBJ1-1	TRBD1	.	TGTGCCAGCAGCTTCGGGGACAGGGTGAACACTGAAGCTTTCTTT	CASSFGDRVNTEAFF
TRBV6-4	TRBJ2-2	TRBD2	.	TGTGCCAGCAGTGAAACCCCCTTTGCGGGGGGTTACACCGGGGAGCTGTTTTTT	CASSETPFAGGYTGELFF
TRBV18	TRBJ2-7	TRBD1	few	TGTGCCAGCTCACCGAGCCGGGACAGGGGAAGGAACTACGAGCAGTACTTC	CASSPSRDRGRNYEQYF
TRBV19	TRBJ2-5	.	.	TGTGCCAGACCCGTGAACGGGGAAGAGACCCAGTACTTC	CARPVNGEETQYF
TRBV7-2	TRBJ1-2	.	once	TGTGCCAGCAGCTTAGACAGGGCATCCTATGGCTACACCTTC	CASSLDRASYGYTF
TRBV9	TRBJ2-3	TRBD2	.	TGTGCCAGCAGCGTAGTGGCTAGCGGGGGGACAGATACGCAGTATTTT	CASSVVASGGTDTQYF
TRBV7-9	TRBJ2-5	TRBD1	.	TGTGCCAGCAGCTTATTGGGACAGCAAGAGACCCAGTACTTC	CASSLLGQQETQYF
TRBV6-6	TRBJ1-1	.	.	TGTGCCAGCAGTTACGCAGAAGAAGCTTTCTTT	CASSYAEEAFF
TRBV19	TRBJ2-1	.	.	TGTGCCACCGCGGCCGGGACTCCTTCCTACAATGAGCAGTTCTTC	CATAAGTPSYNEQFF
TRBV7-9	TRBJ1-1	.	few	TGTGCCAGCAGCTTAGCGCGGGGGGCGAACACTGAAGCTTTCTTT	CASSLARGANTEAFF
TRBV6-2/TRBV6-3	TRBJ2-4	TRBD1	.	TGTGCCAGCAGTAGTATGGGCGTGGACAGGGCTAAAAACATTCAGTACTTC	CASSSMGVDRAKNIQYF
TRBV6-1	TRBJ1-1	TRBD1	.	TGTGCCAGCAGTGAACAGGGGACAGGGCACACTGAAGCTTTCTTT	CASSEQGTGHTEAFF
TRBV7-3	TRBJ2-5	TRBD1	.	TGTGCCAGCAGCTTACTAAGAGGACAGGGCCAAGAGACCCAGTACTTC	CASSLLRGQGQETQYF
TRBV5-1	TRBJ2-3	.	.	TGCGCCAGCAGCTTGGACGGGACTTCGGCAGATACGCAGTATTTT	CASSLDGTSADTQYF